This T cell receptor (beta chain) was recorded in a study of blood T cell repertoires in COVID-19 (dated by TCRdb to between 2020 and 2021). As for the study more broadly: Samples from collaborators originated in the United States, Italy and Spain and spanned both the acute and convalescent phases of COVID-19. The material from the prospective study consisted of cDNA or gDNA derived from T cells, B-cell-depleted T cells, or PBMCs. The dataset comprised deeply sampled blood TCRbeta repertoires from subjects exposed to, actively infected with, or recovered from COVID-19. The repertoires were made available in a free public database intended to serve as a resource for research on the immune response to SARS-CoV-2. Samples came from the ongoing ImmuneRACE study (first 160 participants) plus 1,254 subjects from 6 global collaborators. A de-identified subject ID, COVID-19 status, age in years and sex were almost always included in the sample metadata. Where available, HLA class I and class II types were taken from metadata supplied by the sample provider and were not determined by assay-based typing.

This clone appeared once. What antigen it recognizes has not been identified. No much larger clone exists at a distance of one base, and base qualities are not known. On the study overall, not on this receptor specifically: How much clinical and demographic metadata was included differed by source and by participant, and the metadata was provided uncurated.

V loses 0 bases of germline sequence and J loses 0 bases, and the interval between the two ends is 15 bases. The CDR3 has 17 amino acids, counting the end cysteine and phenylalanine. The entry retains the CDR3 DNA only, 51 bases that are in frame from base 1. Sequences SGHNT (CDR1) and YYREEE (CDR2) are obtained from the germline V gene (reference sequence). Participants in the prospective study were aged roughly 18 to 100 years, lived in 24 United States geographic areas, and enrolled through a virtual design. To assign participants to cohorts, the prospective study relied on clinical history that participants themselves reported in a screening survey and a study questionnaire. For ImmuneRACE Cohort 3, a participant was defined as recovered based on two consecutive negative NP/OP PCR tests, clearance by a healthcare professional, or resolution of symptoms. In the prospective study, mobile phlebotomists collected whole blood, serum and a nasopharyngeal or oropharyngeal swab from each participant. Additional blood draws and questionnaires over a roughly two-month period could optionally be provided by prospective study participants. Before DNA extraction, blood samples from the prospective study were shipped at room temperature or frozen.

TCRbeta CDR3 regions were amplified from genomic DNA by means of the immunoSEQ Assay, a bias-controlled multiplex PCR. The original pipeline was this. Within the assay, amplification of reference gene primers was used to estimate how many nucleated cells each sample contained. To quantify the absolute abundance of each unique TCRbeta CDR3 rearrangement, sequence reads were collapsed and filtered. For each sample, productive Simpson clonality was calculated by taking the square root of Simpson's diversity index across productive rearrangements. TCRdb obtained this table from immuneACCESS and retained in-frame rearrangements with V and J assigned. These tables miss some clones; where compared with another copy, unresolved V genes account for less than half of the shortfall, and the remainder is unexplained. The V and J calls and clone size are taken from that table; D and trimming were inferred from the DNA. Across this sample there are more than 400,000 clones, with 90% seen only once. 0.6% of the sample is in the top ten clones.

This TCR came from a man between 18 and 29 years old who had recovered from COVID-19. Sample: PBMCs or T cells enriched from blood (not recorded which). This receptor chain uses TRBV5-4 and TRBJ2-5, with TRBD1 tentatively as D gene (6 bases match). The nucleotides read TGTGCCAGCAGCTTGGATCATAGGGGGAAGTACCAAGAGACCCAGTACTTC. This is translated as CASSLDHRGKYQETQYF.